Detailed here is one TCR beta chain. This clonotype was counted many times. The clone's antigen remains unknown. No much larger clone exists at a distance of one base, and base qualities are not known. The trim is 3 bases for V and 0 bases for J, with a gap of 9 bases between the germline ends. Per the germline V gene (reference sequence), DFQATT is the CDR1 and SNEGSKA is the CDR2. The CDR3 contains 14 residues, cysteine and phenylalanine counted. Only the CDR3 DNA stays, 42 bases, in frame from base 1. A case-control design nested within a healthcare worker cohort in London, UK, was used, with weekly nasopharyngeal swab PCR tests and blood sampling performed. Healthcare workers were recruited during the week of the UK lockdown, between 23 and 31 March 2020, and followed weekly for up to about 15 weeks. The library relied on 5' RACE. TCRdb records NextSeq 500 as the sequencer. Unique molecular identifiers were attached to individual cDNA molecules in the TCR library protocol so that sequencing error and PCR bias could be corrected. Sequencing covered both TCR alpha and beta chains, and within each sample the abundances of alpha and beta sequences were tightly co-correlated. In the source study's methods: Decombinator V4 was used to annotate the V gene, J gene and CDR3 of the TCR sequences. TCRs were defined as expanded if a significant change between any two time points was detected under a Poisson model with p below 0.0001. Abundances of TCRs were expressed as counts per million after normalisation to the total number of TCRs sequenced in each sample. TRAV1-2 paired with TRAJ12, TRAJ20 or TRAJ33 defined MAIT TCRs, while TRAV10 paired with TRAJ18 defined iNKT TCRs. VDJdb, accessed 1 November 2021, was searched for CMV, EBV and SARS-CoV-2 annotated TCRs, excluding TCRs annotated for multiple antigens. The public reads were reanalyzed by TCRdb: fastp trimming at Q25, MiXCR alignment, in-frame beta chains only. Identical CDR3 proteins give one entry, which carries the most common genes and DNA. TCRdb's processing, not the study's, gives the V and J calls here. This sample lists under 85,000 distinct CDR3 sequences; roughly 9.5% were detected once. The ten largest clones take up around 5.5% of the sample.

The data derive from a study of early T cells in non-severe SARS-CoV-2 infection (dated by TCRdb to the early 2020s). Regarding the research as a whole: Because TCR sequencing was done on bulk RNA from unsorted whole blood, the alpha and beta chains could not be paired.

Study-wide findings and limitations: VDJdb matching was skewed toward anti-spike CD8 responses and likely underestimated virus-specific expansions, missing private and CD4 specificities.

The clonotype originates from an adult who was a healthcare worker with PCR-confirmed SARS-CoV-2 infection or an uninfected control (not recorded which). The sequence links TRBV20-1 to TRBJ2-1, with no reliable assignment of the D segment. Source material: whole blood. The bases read TGCAGTGCTAGTGTCAGTCGCTCCTACAATGAGCAGTTCTTC. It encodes CSASVSRSYNEQFF.